Detailed here is one T cell receptor (beta chain). Its antigen is as yet unknown. Germline V CDR1 and CDR2: LGHNA, YSLEER. Losses at the gene ends were 5 bases for V and 2 bases for J; bases not matched to a gene: 7. This CDR3 has 16 residues. Related graft donors supplied nonmyeloablative bone marrow transplants, and mixed chimerism was transient. The data were taken from a study of Tregs in tolerant kidney transplant recipients. Overall study results and limits: For some patients, primers changed over time, blocking nucleotide-level comparison.

Repertoires were generated with immunoSEQ multiplex PCR, while TCRdb's copy carries only in-frame clones and drops some. The sample carries 75,000 to 100,000 clones, over 85% recorded once. The rearrangement uses TRBV4-3 and TRBJ2-1, with TRBD1 identical over 9 bases. Material: CD4+ T cells from blood (PBMCs), obtained 12 months after the transplant. This clonotype was sampled from a human patient who received a combined kidney and bone marrow transplant. Some T cells here may be from the graft donor. The CDR3 region is CASSGGRDRAYNEQFF. Written as DNA, the CDR3 is TGCGCCAGCAGCGGGGGTCGGGACAGGGCCTACAATGAGCAGTTCTTC.